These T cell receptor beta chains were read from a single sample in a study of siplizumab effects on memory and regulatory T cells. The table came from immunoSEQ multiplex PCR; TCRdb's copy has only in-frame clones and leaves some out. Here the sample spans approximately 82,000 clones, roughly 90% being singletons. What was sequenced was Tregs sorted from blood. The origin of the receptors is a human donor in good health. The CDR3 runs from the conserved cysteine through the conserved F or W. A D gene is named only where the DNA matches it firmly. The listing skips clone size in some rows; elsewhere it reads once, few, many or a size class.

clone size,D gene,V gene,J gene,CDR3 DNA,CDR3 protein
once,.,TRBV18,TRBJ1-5,TGTGCCAGCTCACGCACAGTAGCAAATCAGCCCCAGCATTTT,CASSRTVANQPQHF
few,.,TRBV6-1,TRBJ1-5,TGTGCCAGCAGTGAAAGTCAGCCCCAGCATTTT,CASSESQPQHF
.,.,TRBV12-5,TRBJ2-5,TGTGCTAGTAGCATCTCGGAGACCCAGTACTTC,CASSISETQYF
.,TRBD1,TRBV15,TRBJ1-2,TGTGCCACCAGCAGTGGATCGACGGCAGGGGGACGCGGCTACACCTTC,CATSSGSTAGGRGYTF
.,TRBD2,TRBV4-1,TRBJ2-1,TGCGCCAGCAGGATGGGGCCAGCGGGGTTTTATGATGAGCAGTTCTTC,CASRMGPAGFYDEQFF
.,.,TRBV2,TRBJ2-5,TGTGCCAGCAGGGGGGGACTCACAGAGACCCAGTACTTC,CASRGGLTETQYF
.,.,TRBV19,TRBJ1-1,TGTGCCAGTAGTATCCGGGCAGGGGAAGGGTCTGAAGCTTTCTTT,CASSIRAGEGSEAFF
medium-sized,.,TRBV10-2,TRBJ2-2,TGCGCCAGCAGTGCCACGGGGGGCCCCCCCACCGGGGAGCTGTTTTTT,CASSATGGPPTGELFF
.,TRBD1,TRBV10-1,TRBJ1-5,TGCGCCATTCCGGGACAGGTACTACCGGAGGGCAATCAGCCCCAGCATTTT,CAIPGQVLPEGNQPQHF
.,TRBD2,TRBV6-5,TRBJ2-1,TGTGCCAGCAGTTGGGCTAGCGGGGGGTTTTACAATGAGCAGTTCTTC,CASSWASGGFYNEQFF
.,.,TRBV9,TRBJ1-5,TGTGCCAGCAGCGTAGCGGGAAGCAATCAGCCCCAGCATTTT,CASSVAGSNQPQHF
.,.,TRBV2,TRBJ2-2,TGTGCCAGCAGTGGGACGGGTGGGACCGGGGAGCTGTTTTTT,CASSGTGGTGELFF
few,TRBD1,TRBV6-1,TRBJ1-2,TGTGCCAGCAGTGAAAGACAGGGAAATGGCTACACCTTC,CASSERQGNGYTF
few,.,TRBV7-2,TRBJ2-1,TGTGCCAGCAGCCCCCCGCGGGGCTCTTCCTACAATGAGCAGTTCTTC,CASSPPRGSSYNEQFF
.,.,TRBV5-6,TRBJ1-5,TGTGCCAGCAGCCCGGACAGAGGAGGAGGAAATCAGCCCCAGCATTTT,CASSPDRGGGNQPQHF
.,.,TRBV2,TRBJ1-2,TGTGCCAGCAGTGAATTCCGGGACATGGATGGCTACACCTTC,CASSEFRDMDGYTF
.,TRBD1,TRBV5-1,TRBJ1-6,TGCGCCAGCAGCGACCCGACAGGGGTTAGTAGTTCACCCCTCCACTTT,CASSDPTGVSSSPLHF
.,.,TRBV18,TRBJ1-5,TGTGCCAGCTCACCCCCCCAGACCGGCCAGAATCAGCCCCAGCATTTT,CASSPPQTGQNQPQHF
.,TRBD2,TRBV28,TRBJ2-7,TGTGCCAGTCTCGGGGGGGGGACCTACGAGCAGTACTTC,CASLGGGTYEQYF
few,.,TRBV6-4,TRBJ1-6,TGCACTTGGGGCTACTCCTATAATTCACCCCTCCACTTT,CTWGYSYNSPLHF
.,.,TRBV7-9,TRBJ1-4,TGTGCCAGCAGCTTCCCGGGACCGACCAATGAAAAACTGTTTTTT,CASSFPGPTNEKLFF
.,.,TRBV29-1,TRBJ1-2,TGCAGCGTCGAATCGAGGGCCTATGGCTACACCTTC,CSVESRAYGYTF
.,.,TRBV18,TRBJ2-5,TGTGCCAGCTCACCTACCCAAGAGACCCAGTACTTC,CASSPTQETQYF
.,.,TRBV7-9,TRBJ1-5,TGTGCCAGCAGCTTTTGGGGGAGCAATCAGCCCCAGCATTTT,CASSFWGSNQPQHF
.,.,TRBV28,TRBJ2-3,TGTGCCAGCAGGAGTAGCACAGATACGCAGTATTTT,CASRSSTDTQYF
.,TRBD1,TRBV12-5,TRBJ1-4,TGTGCTAGTGGTTCTCCTTCGGGACAGGGAGTCCAAAAACTGTTTTTT,CASGSPSGQGVQKLFF
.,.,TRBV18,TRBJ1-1,TGTGCCAGCTCACGTTTAGGAGGGGTCGGGGGGAACACTGAAGCTTTCTTT,CASSRLGGVGGNTEAFF
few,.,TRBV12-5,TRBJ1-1,TGTGCTAGTGGTTTGGAGACAGCACAAGCTTTCTTT,CASGLETAQAFF
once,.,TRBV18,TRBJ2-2,TGTGCCAGCTCACCGAACCAAGGGAACACCGGGGAGCTGTTTTTT,CASSPNQGNTGELFF
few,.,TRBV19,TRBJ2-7,TGTGCCAGTAGTATAGCCAGCGACAGCTCCTACGAGCAGTACTTC,CASSIASDSSYEQYF
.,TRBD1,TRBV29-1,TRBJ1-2,TGCAGCGTGGACCCGGGACAGGGCGGCTACACCTTC,CSVDPGQGGYTF
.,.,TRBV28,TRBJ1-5,TGTGCCAGCAGTTCACCGGGGACATTTAATCAGCCCCAGCATTTT,CASSSPGTFNQPQHF
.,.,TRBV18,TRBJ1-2,TGTGCCAGGGCCGTTGATCCCTGCGGCTACACCTTC,CARAVDPCGYTF
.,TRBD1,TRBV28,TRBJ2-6,TGTGCCAGCAGTTTAATACAGGGGAAGACCCCAGGGGCCAACGTCCTGACTTTC,CASSLIQGKTPGANVLTF
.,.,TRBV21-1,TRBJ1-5,TGTGCCAGCAGCAAAGCGCGGGGGGTGAATCAGCCCCAGCATTTT,CASSKARGVNQPQHF
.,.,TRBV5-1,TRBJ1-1,TGCGCCAGCAGCCAAACAGGGTCTGAAGCTTTCTTT,CASSQTGSEAFF
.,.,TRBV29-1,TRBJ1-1,TGCAGCTATAGACCGGGGGGTGGTACTGAAGCTTTCTTT,CSYRPGGGTEAFF
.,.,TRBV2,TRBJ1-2,TGTGCCAGCAGTGTAGGTCGTAATAACTATGGCTACACCTTC,CASSVGRNNYGYTF
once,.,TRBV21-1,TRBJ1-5,TGTGCCAGCAGCACACGGACAGGGAGGCAGCCCCAGCATTTT,CASSTRTGRQPQHF
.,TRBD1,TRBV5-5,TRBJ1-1,TGCGCCAGCAGCCTCATACAGGGGTACACTGAAGCTTTCTTT,CASSLIQGYTEAFF
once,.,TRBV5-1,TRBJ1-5,TGCGCCAGCAGCTTGGAAGGGGTAGGATACCAGCCCCAGCATTTT,CASSLEGVGYQPQHF
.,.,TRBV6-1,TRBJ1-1,TGTGCCAGCGGGTCGAGCGCTTTCTTT,CASGSSAFF
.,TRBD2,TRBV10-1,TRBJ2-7,TGCGCCAGCAGTGACCTTAGCGGGGGGAGCTACGAGCAGTACTTC,CASSDLSGGSYEQYF
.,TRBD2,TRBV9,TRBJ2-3,TGTGCCAGCAGCCCGCGGACTAGCGCAGATACGCAGTATTTT,CASSPRTSADTQYF